In its sample, the clone carrying this T cell receptor (beta chain) was seen many times. Antigen: not known. Each TCR beta library was made by quantitative 5'-RACE that incorporated molecular barcodes. TCRdb reprocessed the 5' RACE reads with MiXCR, giving one entry per CDR3 protein. The sample contains around 140,000 distinct CDR3 sequences, over 9.5% of which appear only once. The sample is drawn from a study of CD8 T cells in ankylosing spondylitis. Overall study findings and caveats: Within peripheral blood, clones linked to disease were CD8+ and relatively rare. Clones linked to disease were reported to show significant enrichment in matched ankylosing spondylitis synovial fluid.

The CDR3 sequence is 13 residues long. V shed 3 bases and J shed 1 base, with 4 bases lying between them. The sequence was collected from a female donor with ankylosing spondylitis or in good health (not recorded which). The specimen sequenced was blood, either unsorted or a sorted T cell fraction (not recorded which). The chain links TRBV12-3 or TRBV12-4 to TRBJ1-5; D is uncertain. This chain's CDR3 is CASSFSSNQPQHF. CDR3 DNA: TGTGCCAGCAGTTTCTCCAGCAATCAGCCCCAGCATTTT.